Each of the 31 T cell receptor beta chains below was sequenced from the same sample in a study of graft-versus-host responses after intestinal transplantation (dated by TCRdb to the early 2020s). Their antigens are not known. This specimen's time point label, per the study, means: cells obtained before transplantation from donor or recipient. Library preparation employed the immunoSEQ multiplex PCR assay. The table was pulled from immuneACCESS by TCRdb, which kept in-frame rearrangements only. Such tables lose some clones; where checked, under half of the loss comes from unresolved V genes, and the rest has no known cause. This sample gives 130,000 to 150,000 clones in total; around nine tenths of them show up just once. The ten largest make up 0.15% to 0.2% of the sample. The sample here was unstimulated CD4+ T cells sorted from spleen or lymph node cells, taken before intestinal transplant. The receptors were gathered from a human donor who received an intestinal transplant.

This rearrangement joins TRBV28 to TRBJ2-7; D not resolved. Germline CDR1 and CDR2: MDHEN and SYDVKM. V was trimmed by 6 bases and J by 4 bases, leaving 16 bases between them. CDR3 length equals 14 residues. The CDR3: CASRSWWQVYEQYF. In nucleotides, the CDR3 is TGTGCCAGCAGGTCATGGTGGCAGGTGTACGAGCAGTACTTC.

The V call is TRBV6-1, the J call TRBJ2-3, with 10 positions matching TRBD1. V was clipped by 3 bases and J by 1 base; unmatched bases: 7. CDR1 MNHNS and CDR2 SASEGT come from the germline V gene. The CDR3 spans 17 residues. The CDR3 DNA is TGTGCCAGCAGTGACCGAACCGGGACAGGGGGCACAGATACGCAGTATTTT. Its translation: CASSDRTGTGGTDTQYF.

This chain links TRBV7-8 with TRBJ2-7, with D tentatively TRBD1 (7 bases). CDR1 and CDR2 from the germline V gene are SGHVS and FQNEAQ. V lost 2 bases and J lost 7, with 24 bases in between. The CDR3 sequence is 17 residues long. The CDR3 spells CASSLLIRGVLAQEQYF. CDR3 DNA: TGTGCCAGCAGCTTATTGATCAGGGGGGTGCTAGCGCAAGAGCAGTACTTC.

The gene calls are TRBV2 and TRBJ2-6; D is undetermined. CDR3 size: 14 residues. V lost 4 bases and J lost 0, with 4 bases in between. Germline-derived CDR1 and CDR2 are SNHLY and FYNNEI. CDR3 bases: TGTGCCAGCAGTGTCAACTCTGGGGCCAACGTCCTGACTTTC. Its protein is CASSVNSGANVLTF.

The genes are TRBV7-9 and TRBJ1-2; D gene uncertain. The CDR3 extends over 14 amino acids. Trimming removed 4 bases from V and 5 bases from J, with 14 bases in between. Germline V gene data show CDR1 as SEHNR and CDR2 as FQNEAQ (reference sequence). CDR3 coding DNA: TGTGCCAGCAGCTCCCCGGAAAGGGATTATGGCTACACCTTC. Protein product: CASSSPERDYGYTF.

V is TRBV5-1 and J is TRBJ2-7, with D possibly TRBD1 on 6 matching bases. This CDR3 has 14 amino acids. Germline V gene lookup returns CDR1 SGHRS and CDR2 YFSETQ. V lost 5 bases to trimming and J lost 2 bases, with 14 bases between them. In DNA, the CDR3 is TGCGCCAGCAGGCCCGGGGCAGGGGCCTACGAGCAGTACTTC. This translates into CASRPGAGAYEQYF. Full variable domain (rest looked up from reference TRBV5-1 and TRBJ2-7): KAGVTQTPRYLIKTRGQQVTLSCSPISGHRSVSWYQQTPGQGLQFLFEYFSETQRNKGNFPGRFSGRQFSNSRSEMNVSTLELGDSALYLCASRPGAGAYEQYFGPGTRLTVT.

CDR3: CARIHQGSSYNEQFF. The CDR3 nucleotides read TGTGCCAGAATTCACCAGGGGAGCTCCTACAATGAGCAGTTCTTC. The gene calls are TRBV6-9 and TRBJ2-1, with D tentatively TRBD1 (6 bases). The germline V and J ends were trimmed by 9 bases and 0 bases, with 15 bases remaining between them. This CDR3 region has 15 residues. CDR1 and CDR2 (germline): MNHGY, SVAAGI.

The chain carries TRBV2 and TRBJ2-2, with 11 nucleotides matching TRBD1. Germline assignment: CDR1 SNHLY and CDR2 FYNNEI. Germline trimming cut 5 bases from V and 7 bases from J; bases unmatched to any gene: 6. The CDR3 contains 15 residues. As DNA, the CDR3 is TGTGCCAGCAGTCAGGACAGGGGGCGCGGCGGGGAGCTGTTTTTT. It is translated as CASSQDRGRGGELFF.

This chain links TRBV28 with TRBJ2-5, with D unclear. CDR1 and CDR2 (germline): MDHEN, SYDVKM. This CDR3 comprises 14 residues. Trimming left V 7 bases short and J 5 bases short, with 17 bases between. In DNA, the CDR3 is TGTGCCAGCACAACCCCACGCCAATGGGAGACCCAGTACTTC. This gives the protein CASTTPRQWETQYF.

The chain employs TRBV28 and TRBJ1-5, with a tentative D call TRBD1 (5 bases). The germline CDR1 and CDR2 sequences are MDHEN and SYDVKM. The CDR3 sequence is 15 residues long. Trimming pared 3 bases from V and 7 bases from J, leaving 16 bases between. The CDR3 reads CASSFGQGWGQPQHF. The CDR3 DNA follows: TGTGCCAGCAGTTTCGGGCAGGGATGGGGGCAGCCCCAGCATTTT. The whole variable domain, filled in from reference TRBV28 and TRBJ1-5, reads DVKVTQSSRYLVKRTGEKVFLECVQDMDHENMFWYRQDPGLGLRLIYFSYDVKMKEKGDIPEGYSVSREKKERFSLILESASTNQTSMYLCASSFGQGWGQPQHFGDGTRLSIL.

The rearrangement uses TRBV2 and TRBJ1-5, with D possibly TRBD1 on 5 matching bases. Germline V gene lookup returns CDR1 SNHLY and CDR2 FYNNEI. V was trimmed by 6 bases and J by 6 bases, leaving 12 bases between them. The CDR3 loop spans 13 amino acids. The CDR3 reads CASRGEVGQPQHF. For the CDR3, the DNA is TGTGCCAGCAGAGGGGAGGTGGGTCAGCCCCAGCATTTT.

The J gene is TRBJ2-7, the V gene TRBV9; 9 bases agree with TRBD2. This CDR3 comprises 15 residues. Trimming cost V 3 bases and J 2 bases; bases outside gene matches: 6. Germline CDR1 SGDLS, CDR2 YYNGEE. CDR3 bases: TGTGCCAGCAGCGCCGGACTAGCGAATACCTACGAGCAGTACTTC. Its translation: CASSAGLANTYEQYF.

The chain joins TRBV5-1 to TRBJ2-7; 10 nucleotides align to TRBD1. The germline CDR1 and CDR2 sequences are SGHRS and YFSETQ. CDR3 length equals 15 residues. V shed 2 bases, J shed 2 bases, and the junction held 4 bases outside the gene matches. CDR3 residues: CASSFLTGGTYEQYF. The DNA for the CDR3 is TGCGCCAGCAGCTTCCTGACAGGGGGCACCTACGAGCAGTACTTC. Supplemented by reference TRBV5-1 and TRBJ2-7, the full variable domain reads KAGVTQTPRYLIKTRGQQVTLSCSPISGHRSVSWYQQTPGQGLQFLFEYFSETQRNKGNFPGRFSGRQFSNSRSEMNVSTLELGDSALYLCASSFLTGGTYEQYFGPGTRLTVT.

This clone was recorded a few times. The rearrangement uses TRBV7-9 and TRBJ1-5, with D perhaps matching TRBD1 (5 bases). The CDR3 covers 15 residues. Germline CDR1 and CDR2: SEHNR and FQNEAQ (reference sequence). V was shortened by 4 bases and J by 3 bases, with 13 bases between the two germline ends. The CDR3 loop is CASSSSRGINQPQHF. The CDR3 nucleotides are TGTGCCAGCAGCTCAAGCCGGGGGATCAATCAGCCCCAGCATTTT. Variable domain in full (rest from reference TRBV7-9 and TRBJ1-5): DTGVSQNPRHKITKRGQNVTFRCDPISEHNRLYWYRQTLGQGPEFLTYFQNEAQLEKSRLLSDRFSAERPKGSFSTLEIQRTEQGDSAMYLCASSSSRGINQPQHFGDGTRLSIL.

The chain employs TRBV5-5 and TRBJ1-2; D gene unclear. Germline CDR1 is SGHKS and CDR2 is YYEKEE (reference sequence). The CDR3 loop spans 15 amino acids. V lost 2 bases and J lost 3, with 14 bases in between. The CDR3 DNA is TGTGCCAGCAGCTTTGGCGTGGCAGAGCACTATGGCTACACCTTC. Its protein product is CASSFGVAEHYGYTF.

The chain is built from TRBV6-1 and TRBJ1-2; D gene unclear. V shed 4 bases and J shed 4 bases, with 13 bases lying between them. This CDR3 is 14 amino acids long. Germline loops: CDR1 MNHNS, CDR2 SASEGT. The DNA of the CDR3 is TGTGCCAGCAGTGGCCTAGGGAATGCCTATGGCTACACCTTC. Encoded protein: CASSGLGNAYGYTF.

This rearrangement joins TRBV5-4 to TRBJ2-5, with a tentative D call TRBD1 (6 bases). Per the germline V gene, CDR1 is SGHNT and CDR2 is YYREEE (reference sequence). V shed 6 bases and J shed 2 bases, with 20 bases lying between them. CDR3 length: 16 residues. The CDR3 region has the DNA TGTGCCAGCATACCCCAGCCAGGGGTTCCACAAGAGACCCAGTACTTC. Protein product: CASIPQPGVPQETQYF.

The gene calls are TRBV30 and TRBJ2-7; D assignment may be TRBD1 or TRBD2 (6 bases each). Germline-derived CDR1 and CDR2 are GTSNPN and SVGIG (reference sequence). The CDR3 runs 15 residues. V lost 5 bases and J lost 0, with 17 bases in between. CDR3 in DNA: TGTGCCTGGGAGGGGGACCGGAGGGGCTCCTACGAGCAGTACTTC. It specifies CAWEGDRRGSYEQYF.

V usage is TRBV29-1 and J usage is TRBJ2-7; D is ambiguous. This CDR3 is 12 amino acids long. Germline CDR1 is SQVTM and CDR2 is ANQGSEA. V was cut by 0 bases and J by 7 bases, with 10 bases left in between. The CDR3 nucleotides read TGCAGCGTTGAAGATCGAGGATGGGAGCAGTACTTC. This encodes CSVEDRGWEQYF.

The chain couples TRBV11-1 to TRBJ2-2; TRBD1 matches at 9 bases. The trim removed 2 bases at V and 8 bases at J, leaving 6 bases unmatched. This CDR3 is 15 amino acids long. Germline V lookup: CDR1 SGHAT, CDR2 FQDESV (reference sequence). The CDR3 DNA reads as TGTGCCAGCAGCTTACACAGGGGGCAAGCAGGGGAGCTGTTTTTT. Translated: CASSLHRGQAGELFF.

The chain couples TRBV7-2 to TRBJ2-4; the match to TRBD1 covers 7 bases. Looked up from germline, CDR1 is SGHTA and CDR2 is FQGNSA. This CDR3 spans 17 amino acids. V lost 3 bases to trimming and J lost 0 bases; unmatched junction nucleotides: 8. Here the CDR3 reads CASSFDRAGLAKNIQYF. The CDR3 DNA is TGTGCCAGCAGCTTTGACAGGGCCGGACTAGCCAAAAACATTCAGTACTTC.

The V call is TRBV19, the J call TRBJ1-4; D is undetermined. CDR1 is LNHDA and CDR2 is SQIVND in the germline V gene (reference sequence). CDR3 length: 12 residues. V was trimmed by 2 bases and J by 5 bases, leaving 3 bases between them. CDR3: CASSIRNEKLFF. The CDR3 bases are TGTGCCAGTAGTATAAGGAATGAAAAACTGTTTTTT.

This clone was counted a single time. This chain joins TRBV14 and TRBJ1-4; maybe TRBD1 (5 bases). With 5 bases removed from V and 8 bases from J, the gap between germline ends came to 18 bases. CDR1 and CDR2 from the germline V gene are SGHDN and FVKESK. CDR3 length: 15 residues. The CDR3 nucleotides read TGTGCCAGCAGCAGGAAGACCAGGGTGGGGGAAAAACTGTTTTTT. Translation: CASSRKTRVGEKLFF.

Here the CDR3 DNA reads TGTGCCAGCTCGCCCAGCGGGAGAAGGGCTAAAACAGATACGCAGTATTTT. Residues: CASSPSGRRAKTDTQYF. The chain uses TRBV18 and TRBJ2-3, with 8 bases fitting TRBD2. CDR3 length: 17 amino acids. V trimming: 6 bases; J trimming: 3 bases; junction bases outside the gene matches: 14. Germline V gene data show CDR1 as KGHSH and CDR2 as LQKENI.

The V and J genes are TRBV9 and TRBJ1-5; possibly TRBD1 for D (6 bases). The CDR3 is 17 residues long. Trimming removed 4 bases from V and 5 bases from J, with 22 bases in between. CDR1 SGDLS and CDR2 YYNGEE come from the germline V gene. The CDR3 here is CASSPYEGSEGDQPQHF. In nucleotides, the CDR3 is TGTGCCAGCAGCCCTTACGAGGGGAGTGAGGGGGATCAGCCCCAGCATTTT.

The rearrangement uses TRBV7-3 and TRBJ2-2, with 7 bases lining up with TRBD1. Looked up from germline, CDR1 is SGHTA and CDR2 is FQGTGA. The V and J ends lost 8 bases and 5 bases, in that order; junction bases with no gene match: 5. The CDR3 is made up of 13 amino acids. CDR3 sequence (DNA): TGTGCCAGCGGCAACAGGGGAACCGGGGAGCTGTTTTTT. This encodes CASGNRGTGELFF.

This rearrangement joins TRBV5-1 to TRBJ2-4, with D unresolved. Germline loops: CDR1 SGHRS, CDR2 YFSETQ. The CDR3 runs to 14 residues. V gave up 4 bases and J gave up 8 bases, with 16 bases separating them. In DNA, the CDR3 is TGCGCCAGCAGCCCGAACTGGACCTGGGACATTCAGTACTTC. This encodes CASSPNWTWDIQYF. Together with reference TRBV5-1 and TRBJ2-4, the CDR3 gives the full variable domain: KAGVTQTPRYLIKTRGQQVTLSCSPISGHRSVSWYQQTPGQGLQFLFEYFSETQRNKGNFPGRFSGRQFSNSRSEMNVSTLELGDSALYLCASSPNWTWDIQYFGAGTRLSVL.

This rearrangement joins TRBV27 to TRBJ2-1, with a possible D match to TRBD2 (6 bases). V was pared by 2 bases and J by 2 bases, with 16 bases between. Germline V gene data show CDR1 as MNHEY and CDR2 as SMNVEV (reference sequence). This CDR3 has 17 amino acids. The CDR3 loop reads CASSLKGRGITYNEQFF. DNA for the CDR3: TGTGCCAGCAGTTTAAAAGGGCGGGGAATAACCTACAATGAGCAGTTCTTC.

In DNA, the CDR3 is TGTGCCAGCAGCTTAGAACAGGTATCCGACGAGCAGTACTTC. Translation: CASSLEQVSDEQYF. The chain couples TRBV11-2 to TRBJ2-7, with D possibly TRBD1 on 5 matching bases. The germline V gene has CDR1 SGHAT and CDR2 FQNNGV. There are 14 residues in the CDR3. Trimming cost V 0 bases and J 5 bases, with 11 bases left between them.

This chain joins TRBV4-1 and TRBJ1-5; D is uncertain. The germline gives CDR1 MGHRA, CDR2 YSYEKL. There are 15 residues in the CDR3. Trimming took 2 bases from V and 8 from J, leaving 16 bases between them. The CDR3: CASSQMVLSGKPQHF. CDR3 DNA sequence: TGCGCCAGCAGCCAAATGGTCCTCTCGGGGAAGCCCCAGCATTTT.

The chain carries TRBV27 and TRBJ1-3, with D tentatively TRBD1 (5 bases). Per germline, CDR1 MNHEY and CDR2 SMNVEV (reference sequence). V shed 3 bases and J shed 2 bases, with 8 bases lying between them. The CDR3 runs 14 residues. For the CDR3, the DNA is TGTGCCAGCAGTTTTGCGGGGCCTGGAAACACCATATATTTT. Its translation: CASSFAGPGNTIYF.